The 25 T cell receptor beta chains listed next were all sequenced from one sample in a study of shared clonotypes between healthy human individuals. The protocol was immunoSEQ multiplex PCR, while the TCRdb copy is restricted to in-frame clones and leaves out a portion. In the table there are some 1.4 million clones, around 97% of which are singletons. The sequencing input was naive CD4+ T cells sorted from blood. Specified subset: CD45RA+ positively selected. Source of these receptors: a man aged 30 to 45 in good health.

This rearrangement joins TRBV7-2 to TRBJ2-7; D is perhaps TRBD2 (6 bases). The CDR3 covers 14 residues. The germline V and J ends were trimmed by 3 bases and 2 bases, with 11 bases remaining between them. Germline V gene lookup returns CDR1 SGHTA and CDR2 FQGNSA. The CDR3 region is CASSLASVTYEQYF. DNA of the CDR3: TGTGCCAGCAGCTTGGCTAGCGTGACCTACGAGCAGTACTTC.

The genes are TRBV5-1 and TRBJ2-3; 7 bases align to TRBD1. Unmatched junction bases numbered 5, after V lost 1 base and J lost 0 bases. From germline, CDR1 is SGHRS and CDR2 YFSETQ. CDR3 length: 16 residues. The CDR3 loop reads CASSLPGTASTDTQYF. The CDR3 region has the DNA TGCGCCAGCAGCTTGCCTGGGACAGCTAGCACAGATACGCAGTATTTT.

The CDR3: CASSTGTTFTDTQYF. For the CDR3, the DNA is TGTGCCAGCAGCACAGGGACTACCTTCACAGATACGCAGTATTTT. The chain carries TRBV11-2 and TRBJ2-3, with D possibly TRBD2 on 7 matching bases. In germline, CDR1 is SGHAT, CDR2 FQNNGV. The CDR3 sequence is 15 residues long. Trimming shortened V by 5 bases and J by 2 bases, and 14 bases separated the two germline ends.

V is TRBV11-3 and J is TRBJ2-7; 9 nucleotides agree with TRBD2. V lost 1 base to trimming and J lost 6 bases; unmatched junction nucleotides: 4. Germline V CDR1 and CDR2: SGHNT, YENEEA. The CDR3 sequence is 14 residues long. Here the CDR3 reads CASSLGSGSSEQYF. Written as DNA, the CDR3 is TGTGCCAGCAGCTTAGGTAGCGGGAGTTCCGAGCAGTACTTC.

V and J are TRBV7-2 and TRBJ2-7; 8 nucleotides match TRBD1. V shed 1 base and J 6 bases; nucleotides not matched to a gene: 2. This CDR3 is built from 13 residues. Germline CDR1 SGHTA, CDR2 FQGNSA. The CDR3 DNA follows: TGTGCCAGCAGCTTAGACAGGGGGATCGAGCAGTACTTC. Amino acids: CASSLDRGIEQYF.

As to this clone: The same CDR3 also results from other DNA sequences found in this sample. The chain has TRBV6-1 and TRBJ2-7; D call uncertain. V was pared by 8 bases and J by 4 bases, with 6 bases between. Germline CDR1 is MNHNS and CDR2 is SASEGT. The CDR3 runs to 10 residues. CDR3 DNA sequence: TGTGCCAGCGCTCTTTACGAGCAGTACTTC. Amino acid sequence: CASALYEQYF.

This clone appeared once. CDR3 region: CASSGAIYGYTF. Here the CDR3 DNA reads TGTGCCAGCAGCGGGGCCATCTATGGCTACACCTTC. V is TRBV11-2 and J is TRBJ1-2, with D possibly being TRBD1 (5 bases). V gave up 5 bases and J gave up 4 bases, with 8 bases separating them. The CDR3 contains 12 residues. Germline V gene lookup returns CDR1 SGHAT and CDR2 FQNNGV.

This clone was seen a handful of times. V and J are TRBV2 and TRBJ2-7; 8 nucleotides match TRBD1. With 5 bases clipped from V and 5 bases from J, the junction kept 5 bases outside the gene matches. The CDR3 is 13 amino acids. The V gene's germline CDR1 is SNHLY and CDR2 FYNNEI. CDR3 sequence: CASSPARGHEQYF. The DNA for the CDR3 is TGTGCCAGCAGTCCCGCCAGGGGGCACGAGCAGTACTTC. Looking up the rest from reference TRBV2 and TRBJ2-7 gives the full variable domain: EPEVTQTPSHQVTQMGQEVILRCVPISNHLYFYWYRQILGQKVEFLVSFYNNEISEKSEIFDDQFSVERPDGSNFTLKIRSTKLEDSAMYFCASSPARGHEQYFGPGTRLTVT.

The DNA of the CDR3 is TGTGCCAGCAGCGGCCCTGGGGCAGATACGCAGTATTTT. Its protein is CASSGPGADTQYF. The chain uses TRBV7-2 and TRBJ2-3; unclear D gene. The CDR3 is 13 amino acids. Germline assignment: CDR1 SGHTA and CDR2 FQGNSA. Trimming stripped 5 bases from V and 4 bases from J, with 10 bases between.

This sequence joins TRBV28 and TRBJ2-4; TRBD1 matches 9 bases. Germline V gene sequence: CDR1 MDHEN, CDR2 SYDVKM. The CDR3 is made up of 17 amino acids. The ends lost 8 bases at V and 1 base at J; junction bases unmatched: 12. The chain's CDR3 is CASAEKRGTGAKNIQYF. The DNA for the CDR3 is TGTGCCAGCGCCGAGAAGAGGGGGACAGGGGCCAAAAACATTCAGTACTTC.

The CDR3 region is CASSTGTSGLYEQYF. CDR3 bases: TGTGCCAGCAGTACCGGGACTAGCGGACTCTACGAGCAGTACTTC. The chain combines TRBV2 with TRBJ2-7; TRBD2 matches at 11 bases. This CDR3 contains 15 residues. After removal of 5 bases from V and 3 bases from J, the junction contained 6 bases not matched to a gene. Germline-derived CDR1 and CDR2 are SNHLY and FYNNEI. Filled out from reference TRBV2 and TRBJ2-7, the complete variable domain reads EPEVTQTPSHQVTQMGQEVILRCVPISNHLYFYWYRQILGQKVEFLVSFYNNEISEKSEIFDDQFSVERPDGSNFTLKIRSTKLEDSAMYFCASSTGTSGLYEQYFGPGTRLTVT.

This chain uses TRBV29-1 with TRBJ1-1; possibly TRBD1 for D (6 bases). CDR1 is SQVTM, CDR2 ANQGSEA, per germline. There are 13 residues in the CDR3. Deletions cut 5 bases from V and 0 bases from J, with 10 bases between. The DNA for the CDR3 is TGCAGCGTTATACAGGGCCTGAACACTGAAGCTTTCTTT. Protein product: CSVIQGLNTEAFF.

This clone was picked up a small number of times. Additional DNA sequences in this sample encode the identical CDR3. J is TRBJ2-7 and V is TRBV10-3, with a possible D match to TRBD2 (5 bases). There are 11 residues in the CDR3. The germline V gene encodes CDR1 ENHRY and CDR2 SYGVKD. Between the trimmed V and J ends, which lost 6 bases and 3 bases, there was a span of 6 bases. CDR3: CAISEGYEQYF. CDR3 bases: TGTGCCATCAGCGAGGGCTACGAGCAGTACTTC.

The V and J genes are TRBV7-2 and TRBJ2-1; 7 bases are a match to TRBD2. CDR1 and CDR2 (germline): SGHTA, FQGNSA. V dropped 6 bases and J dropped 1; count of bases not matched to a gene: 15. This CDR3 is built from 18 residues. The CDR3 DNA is TGTGCCAGCAGACCCGCGCGGTTGGGACTACCATCCTACAATGAGCAGTTCTTC. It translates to CASRPARLGLPSYNEQFF.

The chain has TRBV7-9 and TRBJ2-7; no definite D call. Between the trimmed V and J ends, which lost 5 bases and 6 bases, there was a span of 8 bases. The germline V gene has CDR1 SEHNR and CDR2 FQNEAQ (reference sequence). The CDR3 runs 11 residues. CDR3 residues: CASSLSAEQYF. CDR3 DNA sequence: TGTGCCAGCAGCCTCTCTGCCGAGCAGTACTTC.

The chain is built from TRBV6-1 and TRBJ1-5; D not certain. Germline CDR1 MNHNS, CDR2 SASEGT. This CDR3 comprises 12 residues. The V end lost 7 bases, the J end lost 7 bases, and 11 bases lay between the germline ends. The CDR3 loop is CASKLGGQPQHF. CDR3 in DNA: TGTGCCAGCAAGCTAGGAGGACAGCCCCAGCATTTT.

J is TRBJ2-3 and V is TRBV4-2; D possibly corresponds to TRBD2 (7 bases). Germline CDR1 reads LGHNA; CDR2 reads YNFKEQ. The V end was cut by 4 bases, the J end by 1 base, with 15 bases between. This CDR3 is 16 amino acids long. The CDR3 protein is CASSLLGRGGTDTQYF. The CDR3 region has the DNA TGTGCCAGCAGCCTCTTGGGGAGGGGGGGCACAGATACGCAGTATTTT.

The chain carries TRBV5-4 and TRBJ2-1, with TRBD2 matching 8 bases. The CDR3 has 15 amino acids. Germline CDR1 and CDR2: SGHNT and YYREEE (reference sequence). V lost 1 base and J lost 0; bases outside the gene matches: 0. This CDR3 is CASSLSGGSYNEQFF. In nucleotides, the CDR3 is TGTGCCAGCAGCTTGAGCGGGGGCTCCTACAATGAGCAGTTCTTC.

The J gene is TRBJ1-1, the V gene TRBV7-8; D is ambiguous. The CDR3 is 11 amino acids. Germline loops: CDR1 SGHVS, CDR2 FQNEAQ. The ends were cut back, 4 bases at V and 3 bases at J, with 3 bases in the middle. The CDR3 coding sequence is TGTGCCAGCAGCTCAGACACTGAAGCTTTCTTT. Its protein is CASSSDTEAFF.

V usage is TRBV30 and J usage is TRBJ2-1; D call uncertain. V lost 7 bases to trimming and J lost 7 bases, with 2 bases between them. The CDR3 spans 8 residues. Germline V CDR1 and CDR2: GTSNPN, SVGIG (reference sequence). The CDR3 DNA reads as TGTGCCTTGAATGAGCAGTTCTTC. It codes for CALNEQFF.

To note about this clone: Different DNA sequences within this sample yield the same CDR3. DNA for the CDR3: TGTGCCAGTAGCCCTGGCCCCTACGAGCAGTACTTC. Its translation: CASSPGPYEQYF. The genes are TRBV19 and TRBJ2-7; D call uncertain. Germline CDR1 is LNHDA and CDR2 is SQIVND (reference sequence). This CDR3 is built from 12 residues. V was pared by 6 bases and J by 2 bases, with 8 bases between.

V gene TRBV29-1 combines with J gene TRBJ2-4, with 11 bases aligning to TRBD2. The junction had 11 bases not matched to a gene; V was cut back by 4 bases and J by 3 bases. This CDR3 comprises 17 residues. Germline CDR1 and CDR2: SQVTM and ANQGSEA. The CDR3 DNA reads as TGCAGCGTTGGTCGTCTAGCGGGAGGCCGGGGCAAAAACATTCAGTACTTC. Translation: CSVGRLAGGRGKNIQYF.

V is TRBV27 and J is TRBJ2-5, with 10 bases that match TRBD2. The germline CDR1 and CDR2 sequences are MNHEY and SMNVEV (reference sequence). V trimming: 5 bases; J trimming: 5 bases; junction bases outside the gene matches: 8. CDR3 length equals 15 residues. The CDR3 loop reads CASSPSGRGLETQYF. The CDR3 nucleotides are TGTGCCAGCAGTCCCAGCGGGAGGGGGTTGGAGACCCAGTACTTC.

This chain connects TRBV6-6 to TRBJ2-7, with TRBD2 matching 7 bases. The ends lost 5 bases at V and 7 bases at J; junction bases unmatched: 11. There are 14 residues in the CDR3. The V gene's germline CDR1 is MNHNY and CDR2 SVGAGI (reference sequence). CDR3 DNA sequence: TGTGCCAGCAGTCCTCCGGGAGGTTCACGTGAGCAGTACTTC. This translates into CASSPPGGSREQYF.

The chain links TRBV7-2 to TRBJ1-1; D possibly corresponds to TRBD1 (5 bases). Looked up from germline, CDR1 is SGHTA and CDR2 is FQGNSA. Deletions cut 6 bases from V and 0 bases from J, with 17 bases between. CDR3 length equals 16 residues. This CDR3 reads CASSPVGGIMNTEAFF. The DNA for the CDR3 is TGTGCCAGCAGTCCAGTCGGGGGAATCATGAACACTGAAGCTTTCTTT. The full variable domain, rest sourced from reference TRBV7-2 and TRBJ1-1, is GAGVSQSPSNKVTEKGKDVELRCDPISGHTALYWYRQSLGQGLEFLIYFQGNSAPDKSGLPSDRFSAERTGGSVSTLTIQRTQQEDSAVYLCASSPVGGIMNTEAFFGQGTRLTVV.